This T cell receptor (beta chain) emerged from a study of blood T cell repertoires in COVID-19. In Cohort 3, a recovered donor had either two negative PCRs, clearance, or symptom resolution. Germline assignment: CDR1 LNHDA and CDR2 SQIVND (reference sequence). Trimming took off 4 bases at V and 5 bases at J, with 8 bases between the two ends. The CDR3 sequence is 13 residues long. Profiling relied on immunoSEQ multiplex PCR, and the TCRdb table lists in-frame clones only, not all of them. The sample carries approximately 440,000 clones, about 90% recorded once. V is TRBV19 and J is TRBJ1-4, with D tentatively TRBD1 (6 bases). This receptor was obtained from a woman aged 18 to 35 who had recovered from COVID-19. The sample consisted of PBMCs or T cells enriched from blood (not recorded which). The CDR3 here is CASSRDTNEKLFF. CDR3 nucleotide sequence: TGTGCCAGTAGTAGGGACACCAATGAAAAACTGTTTTTT.